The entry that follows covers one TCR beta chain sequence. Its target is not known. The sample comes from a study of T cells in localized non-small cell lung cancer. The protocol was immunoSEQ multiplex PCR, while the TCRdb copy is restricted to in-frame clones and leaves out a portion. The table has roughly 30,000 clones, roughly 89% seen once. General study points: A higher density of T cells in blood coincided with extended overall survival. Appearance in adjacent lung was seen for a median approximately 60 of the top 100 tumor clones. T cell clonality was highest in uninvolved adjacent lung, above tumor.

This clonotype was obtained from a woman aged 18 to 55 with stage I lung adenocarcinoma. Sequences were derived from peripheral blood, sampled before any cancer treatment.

The CDR3 sequence is CASSPTAGQGYEQYF. The CDR3 nucleotides read TGTGCCAGCAGCCCCACCGCGGGGCAAGGCTACGAGCAGTACTTC. V gene TRBV7-2 combines with J gene TRBJ2-7; maybe TRBD2 (6 bases). Per the germline V gene, CDR1 is SGHTA and CDR2 is FQGNSA. V was clipped by 5 bases and J by 3 bases, with 17 bases between them. There are 15 residues in the CDR3.